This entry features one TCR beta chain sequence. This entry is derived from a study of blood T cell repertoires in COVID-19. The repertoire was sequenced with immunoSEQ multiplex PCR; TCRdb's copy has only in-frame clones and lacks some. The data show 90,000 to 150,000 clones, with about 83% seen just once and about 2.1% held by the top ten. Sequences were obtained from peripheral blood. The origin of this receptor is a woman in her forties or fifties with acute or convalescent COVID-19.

The CDR3 protein is CASSNPSGGANYGYTF. The CDR3 region has the DNA TGTGCCAGCAGCAACCCTTCGGGGGGGGCGAACTATGGCTACACCTTC. The chain carries TRBV7-2 and TRBJ1-2; perhaps TRBD1 as D (6 bases). CDR1 is SGHTA, CDR2 FQGNSA, per germline. The CDR3 is 16 residues long. V dropped 5 bases and J dropped 2 bases, with 18 bases sitting between them. Together with reference TRBV7-2 and TRBJ1-2, the CDR3 gives the full variable domain: GAGVSQSPSNKVTEKGKDVELRCDPISGHTALYWYRQSLGQGLEFLIYFQGNSAPDKSGLPSDRFSAERTGGSVSTLTIQRTQQEDSAVYLCASSNPSGGANYGYTFGSGTRLTVV.